This TCR beta chain was sequenced in a study of cytomegalovirus exposure and HLA in healthy donors. Details on this clone: Its antigen remains unknown.

Whole-study results and caveats: Subsequent analysis of the approximately 120 validation repertoires found a tendency for first-cohort TCR clusters to co-occur.

Generated by immunoSEQ multiplex PCR, the TCRdb table keeps only in-frame clones and is missing some. The sample has approximately 82,000 clones; 93% are singletons. The CDR3 length is 15 residues. The trim removed 3 bases at V and 4 bases at J, leaving 6 bases unmatched. Germline CDR1 is SNHLY and CDR2 is FYNNEI. The chain is built from TRBV2 and TRBJ2-7, with 10 positions matching TRBD1. This TCR derives from a man younger than 35 in good health and CMV-seronegative. Source material: PBMCs. CDR3 DNA sequence: TGTGCCAGCAGTGAGGCAACGGGACAGGGGTACGAGCAGTACTTC. Its translation is CASSEATGQGYEQYF.